A single sample gave rise to the 5 T cell receptor beta chains below, sequenced in a study of cytomegalovirus exposure and HLA in healthy donors. Primers: 60 Vbeta forward and 13 Jbeta reverse. Clones were sequenced by immunoSEQ multiplex PCR, and TCRdb holds only the in-frame ones, with some missing. Of under 200,000 clones in the sample, roughly two thirds were seen once. The sample taken for sequencing was PBMCs. The receptors derive from a woman aged 40 to 49 in good health and CMV-seropositive.

CDR3 nucleotide sequence: TGTGCCAGCTCACGGGGACAGGCGGACGCTGAAGCTTTCTTT. Its protein product is CASSRGQADAEAFF. This sequence joins TRBV18 and TRBJ1-1, with 8 bases aligning to TRBD1. CDR1 KGHSH and CDR2 LQKENI come from the germline V gene. With 4 bases clipped from V and 6 bases from J, the junction kept 7 bases outside the gene matches. This CDR3 has 14 amino acids.

The sample holds one count of this clone. This chain joins TRBV19 and TRBJ2-7, with D possibly TRBD1 on 6 matching bases. The CDR3 consists of 14 residues. The germline gives CDR1 LNHDA, CDR2 SQIVND (reference sequence). With 4 bases removed from V and 2 bases from J, the gap between germline ends came to 12 bases. CDR3 loop: CASSKLQGTYEQYF. The CDR3 bases are TGTGCCAGTAGTAAACTGCAGGGGACCTACGAGCAGTACTTC.

The table lists this clone with a count of one. This sequence joins TRBV29-1 and TRBJ2-1, with 7 bases lining up with TRBD1. Germline assignment: CDR1 SQVTM and CDR2 ANQGSEA. There are 13 residues in the CDR3. V gave up 3 bases and J gave up 5 bases; unmatched junction bases: 4. CDR3 DNA sequence: TGCAGCGTTGAGCGACAGGGACACAATGAGCAGTTCTTC. It yields the protein CSVERQGHNEQFF.

The V call is TRBV10-3, the J call TRBJ2-7, with 10 bases identical to TRBD1. Trimming took 6 bases from V and 3 from J; bases not matched to a gene: 8. Germline-derived CDR1 and CDR2 are ENHRY and SYGVKD. This CDR3 spans 15 amino acids. CDR3: CAISVGQGVYYEQYF. The CDR3, as DNA: TGTGCCATCAGCGTTGGACAGGGGGTTTACTACGAGCAGTACTTC.

The J gene is TRBJ1-5, the V gene TRBV28; tentative D call: TRBD1 (5 bases). The CDR3 extends over 15 amino acids. V was pared by 1 base and J by 0 bases, with 7 bases between. Germline V gives CDR1 MDHEN, CDR2 SYDVKM. In DNA form, the CDR3 reads TGTGCCAGCAGTTTATACAGGTTTAGCAATCAGCCCCAGCATTTT. It is translated as CASSLYRFSNQPQHF.